This T cell receptor beta chain came from a study of shared T cell receptors in the human thymus. This CDR3 comprises 16 residues. CDR1 is MDHEN, CDR2 SYDVKM, per germline. After removal of 6 bases from V and 1 base from J, the junction contained 10 bases not matched to a gene. Some clones are missing from TCRdb's copy, which holds only in-frame ones; the method was immunoSEQ multiplex PCR. The sample has 500,000 to 850,000 clones; over 75% are singletons. The same sample was also used in a study of human thymus T cells. That paper adds: It was healthy Finnish infants having corrective surgery for congenital heart defects who were the donors. Thymus pieces cut out during corrective heart surgery were the tissue that was used. Thymic as well as blood repertoires seemed to favor certain V and J genes unevenly. There were highly overlapping thymic repertoires among unrelated individuals, as related research reported.

This sequence was found in a boy in the first two years of life with a congenital heart defect. Sequences were obtained from thymocytes. V and J are TRBV28 and TRBJ2-3, with TRBD2 identical over 7 bases. The CDR3 sequence: CASRPHGGGGTDTQYF. Here the CDR3 DNA reads TGTGCCAGCAGACCTCATGGGGGAGGGGGCACAGATACGCAGTATTTT.